This T cell receptor (beta chain) was found in a study of blood T cell repertoires in COVID-19 (dated by TCRdb to about 2020). For the study in its entirety: The collaborator samples originated in the United States, Italy and Spain and spanned the acute and convalescent phases of COVID-19. The prospective study material was composed of cDNA or gDNA derived from T cells, B-cell-depleted T cells, or PBMCs. Subjects who had been exposed to COVID-19, were actively infected with it, or had recovered from it provided the deeply sampled blood TCRbeta repertoires that made up the dataset. The repertoires were released in a freely available public database meant as a resource for research on the immune response to SARS-CoV-2. Samples were obtained from the ongoing ImmuneRACE study (first 160 participants) and from over 1,000 subjects provided by 6 global collaborators. Sample metadata almost always included a de-identified subject ID, COVID-19 status, age in years and sex. Where available, HLA class I and class II types were taken from metadata supplied by the sample provider and were not determined by assay-based typing.

Concerning this clone itself: Its antigen is not yet known. The record has no base qualities; no much larger clone is one base away.

Another Seattle source contributed samples from volunteer blood donors who had recovered from COVID-19. Whole blood was collected in K2EDTA tubes by collaborating institutions according to the institutions' own protocols. For TCRbeta analysis, collaborator samples were shipped as frozen whole blood, as isolated PBMCs, or as DNA extracted from either sample type. TCRbeta CDR3 regions were amplified from genomic DNA by means of the immunoSEQ Assay, a bias-controlled multiplex PCR. The source study handled its data this way. The number of nucleated cells in each sample was estimated from the amplification of reference gene primers within the assay. To quantify the absolute abundance of each unique TCRbeta CDR3 rearrangement, sequence reads were collapsed and filtered. For each sample, productive Simpson clonality was calculated as the square root of Simpson's diversity index across productive rearrangements. As stored in TCRdb, this immuneACCESS dataset retains in-frame rearrangements with V and J assigned. A fraction of the clones does not appear; measured against another copy, unresolved V genes explain less than half of the discrepancy, and the remainder lacks a known reason. Clone size and the V and J calls come from that table; the DNA yielded D and trimming. In this sample the table shows some 320,000 clones, more than 70% of which occur a single time. Roughly 6.9% of the sample is in the top ten clones.

Beyond this particular receptor, the publication reports: The quantity of clinical and demographic metadata differed by source and by participant and was supplied without curation.

The sample comprised peripheral blood. The TCR sequence derives from a woman in her thirties who had recovered from COVID-19.

The DNA is as follows: TGTGCCAGTAGTCGCGCGGGTGGAGCTAACTATGGCTACACCTTC. Translated, this gives CASSRAGGANYGYTF. The receptor chain draws on TRBV19 and TRBJ1-2; a confident D gene designation cannot be given. From the germline V gene (reference sequence), CDR1 is LNHDA and CDR2 is SQIVND. V and J lose 5 bases and 0 bases, and a span of 13 bases separates them. Its CDR3 holds 15 amino acids, cysteine through phenylalanine. Of the read, only the CDR3 DNA is kept; its 45 bases are in frame from base 1.